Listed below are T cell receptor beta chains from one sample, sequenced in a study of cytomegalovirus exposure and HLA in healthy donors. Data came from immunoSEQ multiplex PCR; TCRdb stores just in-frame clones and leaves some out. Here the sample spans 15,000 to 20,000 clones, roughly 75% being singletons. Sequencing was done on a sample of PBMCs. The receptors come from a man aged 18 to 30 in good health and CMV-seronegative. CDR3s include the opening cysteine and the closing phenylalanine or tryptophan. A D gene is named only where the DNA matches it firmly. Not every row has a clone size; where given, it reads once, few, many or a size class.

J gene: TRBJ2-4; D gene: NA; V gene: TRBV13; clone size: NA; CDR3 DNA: TGTGCCAGCAGCTTACGTCTAGCCAAAAACATTCAGTACTTC; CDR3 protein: CASSLRLAKNIQYF
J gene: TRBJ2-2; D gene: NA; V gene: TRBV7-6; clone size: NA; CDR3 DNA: TGTGCCAGCAGCTTAGACAGGCCTACCGGGGAGCTGTTTTTT; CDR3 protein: CASSLDRPTGELFF
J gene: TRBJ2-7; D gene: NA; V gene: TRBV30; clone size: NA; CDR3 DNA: TGTGCCTGGAACAGATTCTCCTACGAGCAGTACTTC; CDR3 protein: CAWNRFSYEQYF
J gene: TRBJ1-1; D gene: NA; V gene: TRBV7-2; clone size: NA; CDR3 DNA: TGTGCCAGCAGCTTAGATGGCAGGGGGAACACTGAAGCTTTCTTT; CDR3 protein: CASSLDGRGNTEAFF
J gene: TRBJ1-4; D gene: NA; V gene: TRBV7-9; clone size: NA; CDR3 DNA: TGTGCCAGCAGCTTAGTTCTCAGGGAGGCTGAAAAACTGTTTTTT; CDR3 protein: CASSLVLREAEKLFF
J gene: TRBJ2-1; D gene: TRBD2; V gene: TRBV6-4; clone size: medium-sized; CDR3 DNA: TGTGCCAGCAGTGTTGGGACTAGCGAGTACAATGAGCAGTTCTTC; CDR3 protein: CASSVGTSEYNEQFF
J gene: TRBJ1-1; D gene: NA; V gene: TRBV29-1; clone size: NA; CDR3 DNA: TGCAGCGCCGGGGAACTCAACACTGAAGCTTTCTTT; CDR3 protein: CSAGELNTEAFF
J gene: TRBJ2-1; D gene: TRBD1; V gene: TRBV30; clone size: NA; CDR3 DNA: TGTGCCTGGAGTGTACTTGGCCAGGGGGTTTCCAATGAGCAGTTCTTC; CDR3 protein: CAWSVLGQGVSNEQFF
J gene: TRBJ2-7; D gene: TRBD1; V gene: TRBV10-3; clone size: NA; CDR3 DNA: TGTGCCATCAGCGACCGGGACAGGGTTTACGAGCAGTACTTC; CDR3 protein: CAISDRDRVYEQYF
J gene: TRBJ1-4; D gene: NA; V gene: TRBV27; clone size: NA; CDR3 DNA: TGTGCCAGCAGTCAAGGGACAAATGAAAAACTGTTTTTT; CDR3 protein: CASSQGTNEKLFF
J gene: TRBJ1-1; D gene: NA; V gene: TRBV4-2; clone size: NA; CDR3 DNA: TGTGCCAGCAGCCAAGGCGGGAACAGATTGAACACTGAAGCTTTCTTT; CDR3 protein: CASSQGGNRLNTEAFF
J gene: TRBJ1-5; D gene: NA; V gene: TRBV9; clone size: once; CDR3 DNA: TGTGCCAGCAGCATAAGCGGGGTCGGTCAGCCCCAGCATTTT; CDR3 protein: CASSISGVGQPQHF
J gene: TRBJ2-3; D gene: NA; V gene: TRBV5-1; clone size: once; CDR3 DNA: TGCGCCAGCAGCTCCTTTAGCACAGATACGCAGTATTTT; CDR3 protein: CASSSFSTDTQYF
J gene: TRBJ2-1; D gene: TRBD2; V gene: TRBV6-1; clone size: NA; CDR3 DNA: TGTGCCAGCAGGACGGGGGGGCCCCACAATGAGCAGTTCTTC; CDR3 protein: CASRTGGPHNEQFF
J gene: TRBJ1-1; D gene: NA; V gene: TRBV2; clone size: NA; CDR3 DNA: TGTGGCACGAGTTACCTGAACACTGAAGCTTTCTTT; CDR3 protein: CGTSYLNTEAFF
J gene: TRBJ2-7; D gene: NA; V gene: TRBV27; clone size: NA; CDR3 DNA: TGTGCCAGCATTGATTCGACAGGCACATCCTACGAGCAGTACTTC; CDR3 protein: CASIDSTGTSYEQYF
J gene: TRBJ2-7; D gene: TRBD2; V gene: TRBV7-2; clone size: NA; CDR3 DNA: TGTGCCAGCAGCGAAGAGGAGGGACTAGCGACCTACGAGCAGTACTTC; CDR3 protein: CASSEEEGLATYEQYF
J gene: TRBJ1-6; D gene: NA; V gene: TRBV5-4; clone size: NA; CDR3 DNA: TGTGCCAGCAGCTTAAGCGTAGTGAATTCACCCCTCCACTTT; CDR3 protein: CASSLSVVNSPLHF
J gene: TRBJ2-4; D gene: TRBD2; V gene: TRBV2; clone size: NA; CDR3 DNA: TGTGCCAGCATCGGACTTACAGGAGGGAGCGGGAGGATTCCTTCCAAAAACATTCAGTACTTC; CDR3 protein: CASIGLTGGSGRIPSKNIQYF
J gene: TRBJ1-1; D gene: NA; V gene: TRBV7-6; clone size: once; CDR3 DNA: TGTGCCAGCAGCGAGAGACAGGCCCCGAACACTGAAGCTTTCTTT; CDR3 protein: CASSERQAPNTEAFF
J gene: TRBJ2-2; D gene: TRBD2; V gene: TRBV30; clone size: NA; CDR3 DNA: TGTGCCTGGAGTAGGACTAGCGGGATTATTGCTACCGGGGAGCTGTTTTTT; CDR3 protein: CAWSRTSGIIATGELFF
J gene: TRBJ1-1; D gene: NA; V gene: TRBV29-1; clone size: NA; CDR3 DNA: TGCAGCGTTGAAGGGGGGAGGGCGAACACTGAAGCTTTCTTT; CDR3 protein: CSVEGGRANTEAFF
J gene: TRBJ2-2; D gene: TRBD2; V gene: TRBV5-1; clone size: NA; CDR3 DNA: TGCGCCAGCAGCTGGGGACTAGCGGGAGTGAACGGGGAGCTGTTTTTT; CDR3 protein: CASSWGLAGVNGELFF
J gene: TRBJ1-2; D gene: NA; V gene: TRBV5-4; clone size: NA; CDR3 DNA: TGTGCCAGCAGCTCCCTGGACATTGAAGCTTTC; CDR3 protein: CASSSLDIEAF
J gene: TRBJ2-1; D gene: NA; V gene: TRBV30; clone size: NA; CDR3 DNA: TGTGCCTGGAGCTTAAACAATGAGCAGTTCTTC; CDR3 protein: CAWSLNNEQFF
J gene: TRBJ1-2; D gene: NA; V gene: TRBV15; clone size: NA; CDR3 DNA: TGTGCCACCAGCAGAGCAGGGGACAATGGCTACACCTTC; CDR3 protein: CATSRAGDNGYTF
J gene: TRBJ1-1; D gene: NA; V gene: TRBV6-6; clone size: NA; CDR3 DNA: TGTGCCAGCAGCATACCGGGGAACACTGAAGCTTTCTTT; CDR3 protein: CASSIPGNTEAFF
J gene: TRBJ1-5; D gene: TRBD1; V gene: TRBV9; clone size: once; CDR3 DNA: TGTGCCAGCAGGTCAGGGGGACCCAATAGCAATCAGCCCCAGCATTTT; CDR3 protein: CASRSGGPNSNQPQHF
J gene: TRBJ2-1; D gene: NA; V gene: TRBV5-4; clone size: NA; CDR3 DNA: TGTGCCAGCAGCTTGGGGGGAGCCAACAATGAGCAGTTCTTC; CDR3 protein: CASSLGGANNEQFF
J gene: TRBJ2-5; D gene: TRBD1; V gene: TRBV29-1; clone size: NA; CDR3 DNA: TGCAGCGTCTCCCGCCAGGGGGCTAGGGAGACCCAGTACTTC; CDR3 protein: CSVSRQGARETQYF
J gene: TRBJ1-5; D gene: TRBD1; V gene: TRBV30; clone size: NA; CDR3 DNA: TGTGCCTGGAGTCGGACAGGGAACAAGGGGCCCCAGCATTTT; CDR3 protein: CAWSRTGNKGPQHF
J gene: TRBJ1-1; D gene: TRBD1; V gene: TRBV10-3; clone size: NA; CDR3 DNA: TGTGCCATCAGTCCTGCCTCGGGACAGGGGAACACTGAAGCTTTCTTT; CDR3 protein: CAISPASGQGNTEAFF
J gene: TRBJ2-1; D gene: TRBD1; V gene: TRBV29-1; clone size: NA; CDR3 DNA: TGCAGCGTGACCTGGGACAGCCGTTACAATGAGCAGTTCTTC; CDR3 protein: CSVTWDSRYNEQFF
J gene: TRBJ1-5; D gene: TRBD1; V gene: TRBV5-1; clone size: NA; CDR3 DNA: TGCGCCACCGGGGACAGGGGAAGGCAGCCCCAGCATTTT; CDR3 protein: CATGDRGRQPQHF
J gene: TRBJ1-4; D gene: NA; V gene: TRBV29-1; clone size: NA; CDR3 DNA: TGCAGCGTTGACGGGGCAACTAATGAAAAACTGTTTTTT; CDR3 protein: CSVDGATNEKLFF
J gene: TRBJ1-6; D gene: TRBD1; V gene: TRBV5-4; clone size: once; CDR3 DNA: TGTGCCAGCAGCTTGCTGGGCAGGGGGCCTTCACCCCTCCACTTT; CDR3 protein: CASSLLGRGPSPLHF
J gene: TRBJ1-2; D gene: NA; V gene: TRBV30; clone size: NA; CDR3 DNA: TGTGCCTCCCCAGGCGGGGGTCGCCCCGCAAACTATGGCTACACCTTC; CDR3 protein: CASPGGGRPANYGYTF
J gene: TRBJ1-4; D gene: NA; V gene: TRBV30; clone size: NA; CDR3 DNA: TGTGCCTGGAGTGTATTTTCGTCAGGGATGGTTGAAAAACTGTTTTTT; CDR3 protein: CAWSVFSSGMVEKLFF
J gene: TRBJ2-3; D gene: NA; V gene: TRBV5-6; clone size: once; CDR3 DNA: TGTGCCAGCAGCTTGAGGACAGTCTCCACAGATACGCAGTATTTT; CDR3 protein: CASSLRTVSTDTQYF
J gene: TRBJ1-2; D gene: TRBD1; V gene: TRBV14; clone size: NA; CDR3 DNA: TGTGCCAGCAGCCAAGCCGGGACAGGGGGATACGGCTACACCTTC; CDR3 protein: CASSQAGTGGYGYTF
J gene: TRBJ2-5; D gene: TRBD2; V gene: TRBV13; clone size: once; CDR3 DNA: TGTGCCAGCAGCCTCGCGGGAGGCAGAGAGACCCAGTACTTC; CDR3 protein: CASSLAGGRETQYF
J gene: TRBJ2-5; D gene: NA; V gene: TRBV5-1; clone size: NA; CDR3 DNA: TGCGCCAGCAGCTCGGACTGGAAACAAGAGACCCAGTACTTC; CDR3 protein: CASSSDWKQETQYF
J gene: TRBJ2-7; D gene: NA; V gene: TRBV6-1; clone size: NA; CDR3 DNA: TGTGCCGGCCGCGTTAGGGGTGGCTACGAGCAGTACTTC; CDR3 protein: CAGRVRGGYEQYF
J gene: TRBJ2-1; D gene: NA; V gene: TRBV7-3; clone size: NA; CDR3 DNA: TGTGCCAGCAGCTTAATGGGCGGGGATGAGCAGTTCTTC; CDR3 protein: CASSLMGGDEQFF
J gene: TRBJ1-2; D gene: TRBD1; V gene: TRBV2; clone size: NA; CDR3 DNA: TGTGCCAGCAGTGAAAGTTCAGGGGGCTATGGCTACACCTTC; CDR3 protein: CASSESSGGYGYTF
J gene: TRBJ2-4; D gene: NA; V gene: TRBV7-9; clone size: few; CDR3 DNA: TGTGCCAGCAGCTTAGAATCGGGAACAGACATTCAGTACTTC; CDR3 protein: CASSLESGTDIQYF
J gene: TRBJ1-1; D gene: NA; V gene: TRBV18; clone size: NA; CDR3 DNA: TGTGCCAGCTCACCACCGGGCAGGGAAGGTACTTTCTTT; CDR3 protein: CASSPPGREGTFF
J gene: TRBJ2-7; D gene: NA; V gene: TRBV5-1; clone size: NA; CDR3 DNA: TGCGCCAGCAGCTTGGGAGGTTACGAGCAGTACTTC; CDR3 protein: CASSLGGYEQYF
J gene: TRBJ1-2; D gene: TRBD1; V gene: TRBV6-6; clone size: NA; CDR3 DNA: TGTGCCAGCAGTACACCGGGACAGACGGGCTACACCTTC; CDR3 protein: CASSTPGQTGYTF
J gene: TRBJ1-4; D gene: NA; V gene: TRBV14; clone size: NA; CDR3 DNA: TGTGCCAGCAGCCAAGTTGCGGGGGCCGGTGAAAAACTGTTTTTT; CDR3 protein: CASSQVAGAGEKLFF
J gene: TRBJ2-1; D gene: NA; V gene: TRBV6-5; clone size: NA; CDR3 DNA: TGTGCCAGCAACGGGGGCCGGGGAGGGAAGCAGTTCTTC; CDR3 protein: CASNGGRGGKQFF
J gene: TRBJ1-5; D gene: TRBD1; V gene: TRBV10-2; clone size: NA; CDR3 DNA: TGCGCCAGCAGTCCTGGACAGGGGCAACAGCCCCAGCATTTT; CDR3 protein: CASSPGQGQQPQHF
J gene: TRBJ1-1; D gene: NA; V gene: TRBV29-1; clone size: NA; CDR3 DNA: TGCAGCGTTCAGGGCATGAACACTGAAGCTTTCTTT; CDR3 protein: CSVQGMNTEAFF
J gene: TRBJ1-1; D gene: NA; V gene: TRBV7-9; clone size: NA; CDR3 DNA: TGTGCCAGCAGCTTAGAAGCGGGCACTGAAGCTTTCTTT; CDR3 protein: CASSLEAGTEAFF
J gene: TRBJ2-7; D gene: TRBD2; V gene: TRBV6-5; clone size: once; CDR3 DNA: TGTGCCAGCAGCTCCTTCAGCGGGAGTGGGTATGAGCAGTACTTC; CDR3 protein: CASSSFSGSGYEQYF
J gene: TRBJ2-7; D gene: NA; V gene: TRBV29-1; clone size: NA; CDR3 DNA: TGCAGCGTTGGAGGCCCCGCATTTGGCGAGCAGTACTTC; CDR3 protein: CSVGGPAFGEQYF
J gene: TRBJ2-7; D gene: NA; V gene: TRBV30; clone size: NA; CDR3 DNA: TGTGCCTGGAGTCCCATAGCGGATTTCTCCTACGAGCAGTACTTC; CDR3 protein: CAWSPIADFSYEQYF
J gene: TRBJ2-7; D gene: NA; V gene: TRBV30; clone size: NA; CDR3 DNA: TGTGCCTGGAGTCCAGGGCAGGGGTCCTACGAGCAGTACTTC; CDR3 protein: CAWSPGQGSYEQYF
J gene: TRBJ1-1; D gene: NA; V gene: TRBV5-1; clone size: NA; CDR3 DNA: TGCGCCAGCAGCGAGACTCGGACAGATAACACTGAAGCTTTCTTT; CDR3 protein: CASSETRTDNTEAFF